This passage covers 20 T cell receptor beta chains from one sample sequenced in a study of cytomegalovirus exposure and HLA in healthy donors. The study ran its PCR with 60 Vbeta and 13 Jbeta primers. Assay: immunoSEQ multiplex PCR; the TCRdb copy retains only in-frame clones and omits some. Of 140,000 to 150,000 clones listed, more than 9.5% are singletons. The sample was PBMCs. The receptors here all came from a man aged 50 or older in good health and CMV-seronegative.

This sequence joins TRBV7-9 and TRBJ1-2, with 8 bases lining up with TRBD1. This CDR3 comprises 17 residues. Unmatched junction bases numbered 15, after V lost 1 base and J lost 8 bases. Germline values: CDR1 SEHNR, CDR2 FQNEAQ (reference sequence). In DNA, the CDR3 is TGTGCCAGCAGCTTAGGCCTTGTGACAGGGGTCTATGGAGGCTACACCTTC. It is translated as CASSLGLVTGVYGGYTF.

The table lists this clone with a few counts. This chain links TRBV11-2 with TRBJ1-6, with D possibly TRBD1 on 6 matching bases. Trimming removed 0 bases at V and 12 bases at J, with 24 bases between. CDR1 is SGHAT and CDR2 is FQNNGV in the germline V gene. The CDR3 is 18 amino acids. CDR3 region: CASSLEGPGWGPQGPLHF. In DNA, the CDR3 is TGTGCCAGCAGCTTAGAGGGTCCGGGGTGGGGTCCACAGGGACCCCTCCACTTT. Using reference TRBV11-2 and TRBJ1-6 for the parts outside the CDR3, the full variable domain is EAGVAQSPRYKIIEKRQSVAFWCNPISGHATLYWYQQILGQGPKLLIQFQNNGVVDDSQLPKDRFSAERLKGVDSTLKIQPAKLEDSAVYLCASSLEGPGWGPQGPLHFGNGTRLTVT.

The chain carries TRBV7-3 and TRBJ2-2, with no clear D. The V gene's germline CDR1 is SGHTA and CDR2 FQGTGA. Trimming shortened V by 6 bases and J by 4 bases, and 12 bases separated the two germline ends. The CDR3 runs to 14 residues. The CDR3 sequence is CASSLTPGTGELFF. CDR3 DNA sequence: TGTGCCAGCAGTCTTACCCCAGGCACCGGGGAGCTGTTTTTT.

This clone was seen more than once but under ten times. The DNA for the CDR3 is TGTGCCAGCTCACCGTCTGAGGGACAGCCCCAGCATTTT. It translates to CASSPSEGQPQHF. This rearrangement joins TRBV18 to TRBJ1-5; D unresolved. V shed 3 bases and J shed 7 bases, with 10 bases lying between them. Germline V gene sequence: CDR1 KGHSH, CDR2 LQKENI. The CDR3 has 13 amino acids.

The chain recombines TRBV7-3 with TRBJ2-5; tentative D call: TRBD1 (5 bases). Deletions cut 4 bases from V and 7 bases from J, with 16 bases between. Germline loops: CDR1 SGHTA, CDR2 FQGTGA. The CDR3 totals 14 residues. CDR3 DNA sequence: TGTGCCAGCAGCTCAGGGCTCCCCTCAGGGACCCAGTACTTC. Encoded protein: CASSSGLPSGTQYF.

This clone has a handful of counts. The chain employs TRBV18 and TRBJ1-4, with TRBD1 identical over 8 bases. Germline V lookup: CDR1 KGHSH, CDR2 LQKENI. The V segment lost 3 bases and the J segment 3 bases; nucleotides outside the gene matches: 6. The CDR3 covers 16 residues. DNA of the CDR3: TGTGCCAGCTCACCGATTGACAGGGGCTCTAATGAAAAACTGTTTTTT. Its protein product is CASSPIDRGSNEKLFF.

This clone occurred a few times. The V call is TRBV6-6, the J call TRBJ2-7; 10 bases match TRBD1. CDR1 and CDR2 (germline): MNHNY, SVGAGI (reference sequence). The V segment lost 6 bases and the J segment 6 bases; nucleotides outside the gene matches: 5. This CDR3 spans 13 amino acids. CDR3 sequence: CASRGTGVSEQYF. The CDR3 coding sequence is TGTGCCAGCAGGGGGACAGGGGTATCCGAGCAGTACTTC.

The rearrangement uses TRBV5-1 and TRBJ2-7; D possibly corresponds to TRBD1 (5 bases). The CDR3 is 16 residues long. CDR1 is SGHRS, CDR2 YFSETQ, per germline. V was clipped by 0 bases and J by 2 bases, with 15 bases between them. The CDR3 DNA is TGCGCCAGCAGCTTGGGTGGGCAGGGTGTAACCTACGAGCAGTACTTC. This codes for CASSLGGQGVTYEQYF.

This CDR3 is CAWSRQGDEKLFF. CDR3 bases: TGTGCCTGGAGTAGGCAGGGGGACGAAAAACTGTTTTTT. The genes are TRBV30 and TRBJ1-4, with 7 positions matching TRBD1. J was trimmed by 8 bases and V by 2 bases; bases with no gene match: 5. From germline, CDR1 is GTSNPN and CDR2 SVGIG (reference sequence). The CDR3 is made up of 13 amino acids.

Only a few counts were recorded for this clone. The CDR3, as DNA: TGTGCCAGCCGGGAACAGGGGGCAACAGAGACCCAGTACTTC. This gives the protein CASREQGATETQYF. This chain links TRBV7-9 with TRBJ2-5; 9 positions agree with TRBD1. This CDR3 has 14 residues. The germline V gene encodes CDR1 SEHNR and CDR2 FQNEAQ (reference sequence). V was pared by 8 bases and J by 4 bases, with 8 bases of the junction left unmatched.

The chain uses TRBV19 and TRBJ2-5; D not certain. The CDR3 is 14 residues long. Trimming removed 1 base from V and 1 base from J, with 7 bases in between. Germline V gene sequence: CDR1 LNHDA, CDR2 SQIVND (reference sequence). The CDR3 DNA is TGTGCCAGTAGTATAGGTCGGAGCCAAGAGACCCAGTACTTC. Protein: CASSIGRSQETQYF. Complete variable domain (other parts from reference TRBV19 and TRBJ2-5): DGGITQSPKYLFRKEGQNVTLSCEQNLNHDAMYWYRQDPGQGLRLIYYSQIVNDFQKGDIAEGYSVSREKKESFPLTVTSAQKNPTAFYLCASSIGRSQETQYFGPGTRLLVL.

This clone was detected a few times. J is TRBJ2-7 and V is TRBV6-1; 7 nucleotides line up with TRBD1. Germline values: CDR1 MNHNS, CDR2 SASEGT. This CDR3 region has 13 residues. J lost 6 bases, V lost 3 bases, and 5 bases had no gene match. CDR3 sequence (DNA): TGTGCCAGCAGTGAGACAGGGTTGGGCGAGCAGTACTTC. Its protein product is CASSETGLGEQYF.

The chain couples TRBV19 to TRBJ2-7; 8 bases are shared with TRBD2. Germline V CDR1 and CDR2: LNHDA, SQIVND (reference sequence). The length of the CDR3 is 15 residues. J was trimmed by 1 base and V by 6 bases; bases with no gene match: 8. CDR3 sequence reads: CASRREVAESYEQYF. CDR3 in DNA: TGTGCCAGTAGGCGGGAGGTAGCGGAATCCTACGAGCAGTACTTC.

The sample holds a few counts of this clone. This CDR3 is CATRYDSPYGAKNIQYF. CDR3 in DNA: TGTGCCACCCGGTACGACAGTCCTTACGGAGCCAAAAACATTCAGTACTTC. The genes are TRBV28 and TRBJ2-4; weak D call: TRBD1 (5 bases). Germline assignment: CDR1 MDHEN and CDR2 SYDVKM. Trimming stripped 10 bases from V and 0 bases from J, with 22 bases between. This CDR3 has 17 residues.

This chain uses TRBV28 with TRBJ2-1; possibly TRBD2 for D (5 bases). The germline CDR1 and CDR2 sequences are MDHEN and SYDVKM. Trimming pared 4 bases from V and 0 bases from J, leaving 10 bases between. The CDR3 covers 15 residues. This chain's CDR3 is CASSSDGLSYNEQFF. The CDR3 nucleotides read TGTGCCAGCAGTTCGGACGGACTCTCCTACAATGAGCAGTTCTTC.

V and J are TRBV19 and TRBJ2-7; TRBD2 aligns across 7 bases. The CDR3 loop spans 14 amino acids. The germline gives CDR1 LNHDA, CDR2 SQIVND (reference sequence). V dropped 4 bases and J dropped 3; count of bases not matched to a gene: 6. This CDR3 is CASSTSGGYYEQYF. The CDR3 DNA reads TGTGCCAGTAGTACCTCGGGGGGATACTACGAGCAGTACTTC.

The chain is built from TRBV6-1 and TRBJ2-7, with TRBD1 as a possible D gene (5 bases). V lost 3 bases to trimming and J lost 3 bases, with 9 bases between them. The CDR3 length is 13 residues. Germline CDR1 MNHNS, CDR2 SASEGT. The chain's CDR3 is CASSEDKDYEQYF. CDR3 sequence (DNA): TGTGCCAGCAGTGAGGACAAAGACTACGAGCAGTACTTC.

This clone was counted only a few times. The CDR3 loop reads CASSPAQGGKIYEQYF. CDR3 sequence (DNA): TGTGCCAGCAGCCCCGCGCAGGGCGGGAAGATCTACGAGCAGTACTTC. The V gene is TRBV28, the J gene TRBJ2-7, with TRBD2 as a possible D gene (6 bases). CDR3 length: 16 amino acids. Germline lookup yields CDR1 MDHEN and CDR2 SYDVKM. Deletions cut 6 bases from V and 3 bases from J, with 21 bases between.

V gene TRBV13 combines with J gene TRBJ1-2, with D possibly TRBD1 on 5 matching bases. Trimming removed 5 bases from V and 4 bases from J, with 11 bases in between. Germline values: CDR1 PRHDT, CDR2 FYEKMQ (reference sequence). The CDR3 contains 13 residues. The chain's CDR3 is CASSPGGTYGYTF. CDR3 bases: TGTGCCAGCAGCCCCGGGGGGACCTATGGCTACACCTTC.

This clone was detected only a few times. The CDR3 protein is CASSAPSRTGDWDEQFF. CDR3 sequence (DNA): TGTGCCAGCAGCGCCCCGTCCCGCACGGGGGACTGGGATGAGCAGTTCTTC. The V call is TRBV5-6, the J call TRBJ2-1; a possible D gene is TRBD2 (6 bases). V lost 4 bases and J lost 8, with 25 bases in between. Per germline, CDR1 SGHDT and CDR2 YYEEEE. CDR3 length equals 17 residues. The full variable domain, in which reference TRBV5-6 and TRBJ2-1 provide the parts outside the CDR3, is DAGVTQSPTHLIKTRGQQVTLRCSPKSGHDTVSWYQQALGQGPQFIFQYYEEEERQRGNFPDRFSGHQFPNYSSELNVNALLLGDSALYLCASSAPSRTGDWDEQFFGPGTRLTVL.